This TCR beta chain was identified in a study of tumor-infiltrating lymphocytes in primary liver carcinoma. Whole-study context: Subjects presented with primary liver carcinoma managed by surgical resection.

Comment on this clonotype: An end of the junction does not agree with germline; a read error may underlie this.

The authors made TCR beta cDNA from 500 to 600 ng total RNA with a constant-region primer. Construction of TCR beta libraries relied on three successive nested multiplex PCR rounds employing slightly modified ARM-PCR. Both of the initial two PCR rounds ran for about 11 cycles and employed TRBV1-TRBV30 forward primers alongside a C-beta reverse primer. One entry per CDR3 protein results from TCRdb running MiXCR on the multiplex PCR reads. Here the sample spans about 330,000 distinct CDR3 sequences, roughly two thirds being singletons. Unsorted whole blood supplied the RNA, and germline DNA was extracted too. The CDR3 extends over 17 amino acids. The germline V gene encodes CDR1 SGHDT and CDR2 YYEEEE.

This receptor was obtained from a man aged 35 to 55 with primary liver carcinoma and hepatitis B virus infection. The chain couples TRBV5-6 to TRBJ2-4; 8 bases line up with TRBD2. Input material: peripheral blood. CDR3 region: CASSKKTTGLAKNIQYF. The CDR3, as DNA: TGTGCCAGCAGCAAAAAGACGACTGGACTAGCCAAGAACATTCAGTACTTC.